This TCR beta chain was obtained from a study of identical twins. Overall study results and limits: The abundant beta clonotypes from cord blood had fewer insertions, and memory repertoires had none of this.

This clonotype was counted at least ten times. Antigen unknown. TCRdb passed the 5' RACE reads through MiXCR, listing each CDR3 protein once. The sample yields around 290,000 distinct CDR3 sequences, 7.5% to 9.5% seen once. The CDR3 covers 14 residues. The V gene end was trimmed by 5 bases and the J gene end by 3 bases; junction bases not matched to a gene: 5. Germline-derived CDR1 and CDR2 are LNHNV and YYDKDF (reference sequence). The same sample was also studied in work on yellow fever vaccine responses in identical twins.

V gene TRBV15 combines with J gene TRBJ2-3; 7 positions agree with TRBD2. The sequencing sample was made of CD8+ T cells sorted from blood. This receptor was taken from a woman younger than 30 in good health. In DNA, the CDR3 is TGTGCCACCAGCGGGTCGCGGGGGACAGATACGCAGTATTTT. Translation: CATSGSRGTDTQYF.